This T cell receptor (beta chain) is from a study of blood T cell repertoires in COVID-19. Study context: The United States, Italy and Spain supplied acute and convalescent COVID-19 samples. PBMCs, B-cell-depleted T cells, or T cells provided the cDNA or gDNA that made up the material.

Trimming took 0 bases from V and 2 from J; bases not matched to a gene: 8. CDR1 LGHDT and CDR2 YNNKEL come from the germline V gene (reference sequence). This CDR3 has 17 residues. Per the study methods: Estimates of nucleated cell counts were drawn from the amplification of reference gene primers. Method: immunoSEQ multiplex PCR; TCRdb's copy keeps in-frame clones and lacks some. For V, J and clone size, that table is used; D and trimming come from the DNA. The repertoire includes over 200,000 clones, about 85% of them detected once, and about 4% sits in the top ten. The clonotype comes from a man aged 55 to 70 who had recovered from COVID-19. The sequencing input was peripheral blood. This rearrangement joins TRBV3-1 (or the pseudogene TRBV3-2) to TRBJ2-5; 8 bases are shared with TRBD2. CDR3 sequence: CASSQDVRGGTQETQYF. In DNA, the CDR3 is TGTGCCAGCAGCCAAGATGTGCGCGGGGGGACTCAAGAGACCCAGTACTTC.